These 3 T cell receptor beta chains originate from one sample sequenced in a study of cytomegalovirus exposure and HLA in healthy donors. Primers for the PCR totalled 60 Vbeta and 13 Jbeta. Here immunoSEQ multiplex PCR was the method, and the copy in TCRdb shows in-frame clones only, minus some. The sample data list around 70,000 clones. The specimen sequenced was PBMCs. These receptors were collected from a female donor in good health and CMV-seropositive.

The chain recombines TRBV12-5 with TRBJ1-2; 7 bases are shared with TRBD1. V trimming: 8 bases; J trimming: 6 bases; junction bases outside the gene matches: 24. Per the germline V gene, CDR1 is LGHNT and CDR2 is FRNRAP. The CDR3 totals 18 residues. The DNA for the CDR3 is TGTGCTAGTTCCCTCAACCGGGACAGAAACGCTAGGTGGGATGGCTACACCTTC. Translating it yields CASSLNRDRNARWDGYTF.

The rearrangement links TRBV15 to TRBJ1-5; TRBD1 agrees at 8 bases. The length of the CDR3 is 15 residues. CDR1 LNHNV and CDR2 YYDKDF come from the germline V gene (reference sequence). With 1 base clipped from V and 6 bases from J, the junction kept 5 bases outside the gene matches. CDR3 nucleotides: TGTGCCACCAGCAGAGCCCAACAGGGGGTTCAGCCCCAGCATTTT. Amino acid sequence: CATSRAQQGVQPQHF.

CDR3 in amino acids: CASSFSIDYGYTF. The CDR3 coding sequence is TGTGCCAGCAGCTTCTCTATAGACTATGGCTACACCTTC. The chain is built from TRBV7-8 and TRBJ1-2; D gene uncertain. From germline, CDR1 is SGHVS and CDR2 FQNEAQ. Deletions cut 3 bases from V and 3 bases from J, with 8 bases between. This CDR3 has 13 amino acids.